These 10 T cell receptor beta chains were all obtained from the same sample, sequenced in a study of shared clonotypes between healthy human individuals. Data came from immunoSEQ multiplex PCR; TCRdb stores just in-frame clones and leaves some out. The sample has about a million clones; around 80% are singletons. The sequencing input was memory CD4+ T cells sorted from blood. The subset: CD45RA-negative fraction. Receptors originate from a man younger than 30 in good health.

The sample holds a few counts of this clone. V usage is TRBV7-9 and J usage is TRBJ1-1; a weak D match, TRBD1 (5 bases). The CDR3 contains 16 residues. The germline gives CDR1 SEHNR, CDR2 FQNEAQ (reference sequence). V was clipped by 4 bases and J by 0 bases, with 15 bases between them. CDR3 nucleotides: TGTGCCAGCAGCTATCTCCTGACAGCCATGAACACTGAAGCTTTCTTT. It is translated as CASSYLLTAMNTEAFF.

A note on this clone: This sequence is one base from a far larger clone and is likely a read error. J is TRBJ1-1 and V is TRBV5-1, with D maybe TRBD1 (6 bases). Per the germline V gene, CDR1 is SGHRS and CDR2 is YFSETQ. The CDR3 totals 14 residues. V gave up 5 bases and J gave up 1 base, with 12 bases separating them. CDR3 in amino acids: CASRAPGQNTEAFF. DNA of the CDR3: TGCGCCAGCAGGGCACCGGGACAGAACACTGAAGCTTTCTTT.

A remark on this clone: Distinct nucleotide sequences in the sample also encode this CDR3. This sequence joins TRBV14 and TRBJ2-1; D remains unclear. The CDR3 totals 15 residues. V shed 0 bases and J shed 6 bases, with 12 bases lying between them. Germline V lookup: CDR1 SGHDN, CDR2 FVKESK. CDR3 in amino acids: CASSQESGWGNEQFF. The CDR3 region has the DNA TGTGCCAGCAGCCAAGAGTCCGGTTGGGGCAATGAGCAGTTCTTC.

In its sample, this clone was seen a few times. This chain uses TRBV4-1 with TRBJ1-2; 8 bases line up with TRBD1. The CDR3 extends over 16 amino acids. Germline CDR1 and CDR2: MGHRA and YSYEKL. V shed 0 bases and J 4 bases; nucleotides not matched to a gene: 7. The DNA of the CDR3 is TGCGCCAGCAGCCAAGATCAGGACAGGGCCACCTATGGCTACACCTTC. Its translation: CASSQDQDRATYGYTF.

Concerning this clone itself: The sample contains more than one DNA sequence encoding this CDR3. The chain couples TRBV18 to TRBJ2-3; tentatively, D is TRBD1 or TRBD2 (5 bases each). V dropped 3 bases and J dropped 1 base, with 8 bases sitting between them. Germline CDR1 reads KGHSH; CDR2 reads LQKENI. The CDR3 sequence is 14 residues long. Written as DNA, the CDR3 is TGTGCCAGCTCACCTATGGGACGCACAGATACGCAGTATTTT. Translated, it gives CASSPMGRTDTQYF. The whole variable domain, remainder taken from reference TRBV18 and TRBJ2-3, is NAGVMQNPRHLVRRRGQEARLRCSPMKGHSHVYWYRQLPEEGLKFMVYLQKENIIDESGMPKERFSAEFPKEGPSILRIQQVVRGDSAAYFCASSPMGRTDTQYFGPGTRLTVL.

The genes are TRBV19 and TRBJ2-5; 13 nucleotides align to TRBD2. Losses at the gene ends were 7 bases for V and 5 bases for J; bases not matched to a gene: 7. The CDR3 length is 15 residues. Germline CDR1 and CDR2: LNHDA and SQIVND (reference sequence). Written as DNA, the CDR3 is TGTGCCAGTACCTCGAGGGGACTAGCGGGGGAGACCCAGTACTTC. Its protein product is CASTSRGLAGETQYF.

Comment on this clone: The same CDR3 can be traced to other DNA sequences in this sample. This rearrangement joins TRBV18 to TRBJ1-2; D might be TRBD1 (6 bases). Germline V gene data show CDR1 as KGHSH and CDR2 as LQKENI. This CDR3 comprises 14 residues. Trimming took off 0 bases at V and 5 bases at J, with 10 bases between the two ends. The CDR3, as DNA: TGTGCCAGCTCACCACCGGGGCAGGGGTATGGCTACACCTTC. It is translated as CASSPPGQGYGYTF.

With respect to this clone: It is likely a read error: a sequence one base away is far more abundant. This sequence joins TRBV5-1 and TRBJ1-2; D gene ambiguous. The ends were cut back, 0 bases at V and 2 bases at J, with 5 bases in the middle. Germline V CDR1 and CDR2: SGHRS, YFSETQ. The length of the CDR3 is 13 residues. The chain's CDR3 is CASSLDKNYGYTF. The CDR3 region has the DNA TGCGCCAGCAGCTTGGACAAAAACTATGGCTACACCTTC.

This chain uses TRBV19 with TRBJ2-7; maybe TRBD2 (5 bases). The CDR3 contains 13 residues. In germline, CDR1 is LNHDA, CDR2 SQIVND (reference sequence). Between the trimmed V and J ends, which lost 4 bases and 2 bases, there was a span of 9 bases. CDR3 sequence reads: CASSREKAYEQYF. The DNA of the CDR3 is TGTGCCAGTAGTAGGGAGAAGGCCTACGAGCAGTACTTC.

In its sample, this clone was seen once. CDR3 DNA sequence: TGCGCCAGCAGTGAGTCGCGACTAGCGGACTCAAATAAAATCACAGATACGCAGTATTTT. Encoded protein: CASSESRLADSNKITDTQYF. V gene TRBV10-2 combines with J gene TRBJ2-3; 9 bases are a match to TRBD2. The junction had 15 bases not matched to a gene; V was cut back by 0 bases and J by 2 bases. Germline CDR1 is WSHSY and CDR2 is SAAADI. The CDR3 consists of 20 residues.